One and the same sample provided the 21 T cell receptor beta chains below, sequenced in a study of cytomegalovirus exposure and HLA in healthy donors. PCR primers comprised 60 Vbeta and 13 Jbeta primers. Assay: immunoSEQ multiplex PCR; the TCRdb copy retains only in-frame clones and omits some. Counted here are under 150,000 clones, 83% occurring once; the ten biggest clones make up 0.95% to 1.5%. Input material: PBMCs. These receptor sequences come from a girl aged 2-10 years in good health and CMV-seronegative.

The chain links TRBV25-1 to TRBJ1-6; 10 positions agree with TRBD1. The germline V gene encodes CDR1 MGHDK and CDR2 SYGVNS. The CDR3 totals 14 residues. V shed 8 bases, J shed 7 bases, and the junction held 5 bases outside the gene matches. CDR3 in amino acids: CASGPDRGNSPLHF. The CDR3 nucleotides read TGTGCCAGCGGGCCGGACAGGGGGAATTCACCCCTCCACTTT.

A word on this clone: A junction boundary mismatches the germline segment, possibly from a read error. The chain's CDR3 is CATSGDRTRTYEQYF. CDR3 sequence (DNA): TGTGCCACCAGCGGAGATAGAACGAGAACCTACGAGCAGTACTTC. The chain uses TRBV15 and TRBJ2-7; D is ambiguous. CDR1 and CDR2 from the germline V gene are LNHNV and YYDKDF (reference sequence). CDR3 length: 15 residues.

Only a few counts were recorded for this clone. The J gene is TRBJ1-5, the V gene TRBV7-2; the D gene is possibly TRBD1 (5 bases). CDR1 and CDR2 (germline): SGHTA, FQGNSA. V lost 3 bases, J lost 3 bases, and 9 bases lay in between. The CDR3 runs to 14 residues. The DNA for the CDR3 is TGTGCCAGCAGCTTGGGGCAGGTCAATCAGCCCCAGCATTTT. This encodes CASSLGQVNQPQHF.

DNA for the CDR3: TGTGCCAGCAGTTTGAGTCAGGTAATGAACACTGAAGCTTTCTTT. It codes for CASSLSQVMNTEAFF. The rearrangement joins TRBV27 to TRBJ1-1; D gene ambiguous. The CDR3 has 15 residues. Germline lookup yields CDR1 MNHEY and CDR2 SMNVEV (reference sequence). Trimming took 3 bases from V and 0 from J, leaving 11 bases between them.

This rearrangement joins TRBV7-8 to TRBJ2-7, with 8 positions matching TRBD1. The CDR3 totals 18 residues. V lost 0 bases, J lost 4 bases, and 14 bases stayed unmatched. The germline gives CDR1 SGHVS, CDR2 FQNEAQ. Here the CDR3 DNA reads TGTGCCAGCAGCTTAGCACGCCACGGACAGGGAATTTGGTACGAGCAGTACTTC. Translating gives CASSLARHGQGIWYEQYF. Based on the CDR3 plus reference TRBV7-8 and TRBJ2-7, the full variable domain is GAGVSQSPRYKVAKRGQDVALRCDPISGHVSLFWYQQALGQGPEFLTYFQNEAQLDKSGLPSDRFFAERPEGSVSTLKIQRTQQEDSAVYLCASSLARHGQGIWYEQYFGPGTRLTVT.

The genes are TRBV28 and TRBJ1-5, with D perhaps matching TRBD1 (5 bases). From germline, CDR1 is MDHEN and CDR2 SYDVKM. Between the trimmed V and J ends, which lost 2 bases and 3 bases, there was a span of 14 bases. This CDR3 spans 16 amino acids. The CDR3 DNA reads TGTGCCAGCAGTTTAGGGGGATCGGGAGACAATCAGCCCCAGCATTTT. As protein: CASSLGGSGDNQPQHF. Supplemented by reference TRBV28 and TRBJ1-5, the full variable domain reads DVKVTQSSRYLVKRTGEKVFLECVQDMDHENMFWYRQDPGLGLRLIYFSYDVKMKEKGDIPEGYSVSREKKERFSLILESASTNQTSMYLCASSLGGSGDNQPQHFGDGTRLSIL.

The chain uses TRBV7-2 and TRBJ1-4; no clear D. Trimming removed 2 bases from V and 8 bases from J, with 12 bases in between. CDR1 is SGHTA and CDR2 is FQGNSA in the germline V gene. The CDR3 is 14 residues long. CDR3 bases: TGTGCCAGCAGCTTAAGCCGAGGTGGGGAAAAACTGTTTTTT. As protein: CASSLSRGGEKLFF.

Only a few counts were recorded for this clone. CDR3 sequence (DNA): TGCAGCTTCCGGGAGTCAGAGAACACTGAAGCTTTCTTT. It encodes CSFRESENTEAFF. This rearrangement joins TRBV29-1 to TRBJ1-1; D call uncertain. The CDR3 contains 13 residues. Germline loops: CDR1 SQVTM, CDR2 ANQGSEA. V was shortened by 8 bases and J by 1 base, with 14 bases between the two germline ends.

The V and J genes are TRBV9 and TRBJ2-3; weak D call: TRBD2 (7 bases). This CDR3 comprises 14 residues. The ends were cut back, 3 bases at V and 3 bases at J, with 11 bases in the middle. The V gene's germline CDR1 is SGDLS and CDR2 YYNGEE. The CDR3 bases are TGTGCCAGCAGCGCGGGGGGCCAAACAGATACGCAGTATTTT. Translated: CASSAGGQTDTQYF. The whole variable domain, filled in from reference TRBV9 and TRBJ2-3, reads DSGVTQTPKHLITATGQRVTLRCSPRSGDLSVYWYQQSLDQGLQFLIQYYNGEERAKGNILERFSAQQFPDLHSELNLSSLELGDSALYFCASSAGGQTDTQYFGPGTRLTVL.

This chain connects TRBV27 to TRBJ1-5; the D is unclear. Germline CDR1 reads MNHEY; CDR2 reads SMNVEV (reference sequence). The V gene lost 6 bases and the J gene lost 3 bases, with 12 bases spanning the gap. There are 14 residues in the CDR3. The CDR3, as DNA: TGTGCCAGCAGCCTGGGAGTGCCCAATCAGCCCCAGCATTTT. Amino acids: CASSLGVPNQPQHF.

The chain carries TRBV28 and TRBJ1-5, with TRBD1 identical over 7 bases. Per the germline V gene, CDR1 is MDHEN and CDR2 is SYDVKM. Germline trimming cut 7 bases from V and 6 bases from J; bases unmatched to any gene: 18. The CDR3 covers 17 residues. The DNA for the CDR3 is TGTGCCAGCACTTGGGGACCCGGACAGGCAGGGCGTCAGCCCCAGCATTTT. Its translation is CASTWGPGQAGRQPQHF. The full variable domain, with the rest looked up from reference TRBV28 and TRBJ1-5, is DVKVTQSSRYLVKRTGEKVFLECVQDMDHENMFWYRQDPGLGLRLIYFSYDVKMKEKGDIPEGYSVSREKKERFSLILESASTNQTSMYLCASTWGPGQAGRQPQHFGDGTRLSIL.

V gene TRBV9 combines with J gene TRBJ1-2; D gene unclear. CDR1 is SGDLS and CDR2 is YYNGEE in the germline V gene. Trimming cost V 0 bases and J 4 bases, with 25 bases left between them. This CDR3 contains 19 residues. CDR3 residues: CASSVDGSGPVSNTYGYTF. In nucleotides, the CDR3 is TGTGCCAGCAGCGTAGACGGGAGCGGCCCTGTCTCAAACACCTATGGCTACACCTTC.

In DNA, the CDR3 is TGTGCCAGCAGCCCGCACCGGACAGGAGCGAACACTGAAGCTTTCTTT. Residues: CASSPHRTGANTEAFF. This rearrangement joins TRBV7-2 to TRBJ1-1; 7 bases are a match to TRBD1. CDR1 SGHTA and CDR2 FQGNSA come from the germline V gene. The V segment lost 5 bases and the J segment 1 base; nucleotides outside the gene matches: 10. This CDR3 region has 16 residues.

This chain uses TRBV19 with TRBJ1-1, with a weak D call TRBD1 (5 bases). This CDR3 has 16 residues. The germline gives CDR1 LNHDA, CDR2 SQIVND (reference sequence). The germline V and J ends were trimmed by 1 base and 5 bases, with 17 bases remaining between them. CDR3 sequence reads: CASSIGGQGWWTEAFF. The CDR3 DNA reads TGTGCCAGTAGTATAGGAGGACAAGGGTGGTGGACTGAAGCTTTCTTT. Drawing the rest from reference TRBV19 and TRBJ1-1, the complete variable domain is DGGITQSPKYLFRKEGQNVTLSCEQNLNHDAMYWYRQDPGQGLRLIYYSQIVNDFQKGDIAEGYSVSREKKESFPLTVTSAQKNPTAFYLCASSIGGQGWWTEAFFGQGTRLTVV.

This clone was seen only a few times. The chain links TRBV28 to TRBJ2-1, with 11 bases identical to TRBD1. With 3 bases clipped from V and 4 bases from J, the junction kept 5 bases outside the gene matches. CDR1 and CDR2 (germline): MDHEN, SYDVKM. The CDR3 sequence is 16 residues long. The chain's CDR3 is CASSFKGTGGYNEQFF. The CDR3 DNA reads as TGTGCCAGCAGTTTCAAAGGGACAGGGGGTTACAATGAGCAGTTCTTC.

The chain is built from TRBV2 and TRBJ1-1; D is uncertain. This CDR3 comprises 14 residues. CDR1 and CDR2 (germline): SNHLY, FYNNEI. With 2 bases removed from V and 1 base from J, the gap between germline ends came to 8 bases. The CDR3 is CASSESGRNTEAFF. The CDR3, as DNA: TGTGCCAGCAGTGAATCGGGAAGGAACACTGAAGCTTTCTTT.

The chain links TRBV7-9 to TRBJ2-1; D unclear. CDR1 is SEHNR, CDR2 FQNEAQ, per germline (reference sequence). This CDR3 contains 11 residues. V was shortened by 7 bases and J by 7 bases, with 8 bases between the two germline ends. CDR3 loop: CASTLQNEQFF. Here the CDR3 DNA reads TGTGCCAGCACCCTCCAGAATGAGCAGTTCTTC.

The V call is TRBV4-1, the J call TRBJ2-2; D is unclear. The CDR3 runs 14 residues. V lost 2 bases and J lost 2, with 6 bases in between. The V gene's germline CDR1 is MGHRA and CDR2 YSYEKL. CDR3 in amino acids: CASSQPVNTGELFF. CDR3 coding DNA: TGCGCCAGCAGCCAACCCGTCAACACCGGGGAGCTGTTTTTT.

The chain carries TRBV25-1 and TRBJ2-1; possibly TRBD2 for D (5 bases). Germline V lookup: CDR1 MGHDK, CDR2 SYGVNS. The V end lost 2 bases, the J end lost 0 bases, and 8 bases lay between the germline ends. The CDR3 loop spans 15 amino acids. Here the CDR3 DNA reads TGTGCCAGCAGTGAACCCGGGGACTCCTACAATGAGCAGTTCTTC. Translation: CASSEPGDSYNEQFF. Full variable domain (rest looked up from reference TRBV25-1 and TRBJ2-1): EADIYQTPRYLVIGTGKKITLECSQTMGHDKMYWYQQDPGMELHLIHYSYGVNSTEKGDLSSESTVSRIRTEHFPLTLESARPSHTSQYLCASSEPGDSYNEQFFGPGTRLTVL.

The J gene is TRBJ1-1, the V gene TRBV4-1, with TRBD1 matching over 12 bases. Trimming at V came to 4 bases and at J to 2 bases, leaving 5 bases not matched to a gene. The CDR3 spans 16 residues. The germline gives CDR1 MGHRA, CDR2 YSYEKL. CDR3 DNA sequence: TGCGCCAGCAGCCGTCGGGGACAGGGGGCAAACACTGAAGCTTTCTTT. Encoded protein: CASSRRGQGANTEAFF.

This clone was recorded once. The sample carries other DNA sequences with the same CDR3. The gene calls are TRBV13 and TRBJ2-3; 8 bases are a match to TRBD2. Germline trimming cut 0 bases from V and 0 bases from J; bases unmatched to any gene: 2. The germline V gene encodes CDR1 PRHDT and CDR2 FYEKMQ (reference sequence). The CDR3 is made up of 16 amino acids. The CDR3 is CASSLGTSESTDTQYF. CDR3 in DNA: TGTGCCAGCAGCTTAGGGACTAGCGAAAGCACAGATACGCAGTATTTT. Drawing the rest from reference TRBV13 and TRBJ2-3, the complete variable domain is AAGVIQSPRHLIKEKRETATLKCYPIPRHDTVYWYQQGPGQDPQFLISFYEKMQSDKGSIPDRFSAQQFSDYHSELNMSSLELGDSALYFCASSLGTSESTDTQYFGPGTRLTVL.